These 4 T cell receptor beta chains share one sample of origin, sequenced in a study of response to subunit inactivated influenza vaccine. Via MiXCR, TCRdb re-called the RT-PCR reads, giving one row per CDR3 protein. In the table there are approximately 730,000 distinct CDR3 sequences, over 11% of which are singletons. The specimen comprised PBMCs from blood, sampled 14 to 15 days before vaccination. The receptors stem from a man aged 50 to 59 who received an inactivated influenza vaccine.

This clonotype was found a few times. In nucleotides, the CDR3 is TGTGCCAGCAGGCCTAGCGGGAGTTCAGATACGCAGTATTTT. Residues: CASRPSGSSDTQYF. The chain has TRBV28 and TRBJ2-3; TRBD2 matches 10 bases. This CDR3 region has 14 residues. The V and J ends lost 6 bases and 4 bases, in that order; junction bases with no gene match: 4. Per germline, CDR1 MDHEN and CDR2 SYDVKM.

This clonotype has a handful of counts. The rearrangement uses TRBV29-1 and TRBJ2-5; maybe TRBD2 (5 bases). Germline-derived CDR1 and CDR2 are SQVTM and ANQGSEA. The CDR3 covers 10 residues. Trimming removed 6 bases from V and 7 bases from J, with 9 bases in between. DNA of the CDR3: TGCAGCGTGGGCGCGGGGACCCAGTACTTC. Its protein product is CSVGAGTQYF.

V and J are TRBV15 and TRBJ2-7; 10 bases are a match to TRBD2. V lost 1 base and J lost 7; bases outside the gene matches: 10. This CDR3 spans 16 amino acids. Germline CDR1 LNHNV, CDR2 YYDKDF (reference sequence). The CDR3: CATSRGGTSAYSEQYF. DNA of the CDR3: TGTGCCACCAGCAGAGGAGGGACTAGCGCCTACTCAGAGCAGTACTTC.

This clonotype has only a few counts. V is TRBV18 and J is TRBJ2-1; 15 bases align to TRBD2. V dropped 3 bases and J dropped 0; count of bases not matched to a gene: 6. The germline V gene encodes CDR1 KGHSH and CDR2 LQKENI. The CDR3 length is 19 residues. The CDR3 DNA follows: TGTGCCAGCTCACCGGGACTAGCGGGAGGTGGAAACTCCTACAATGAGCAGTTCTTC. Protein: CASSPGLAGGGNSYNEQFF.